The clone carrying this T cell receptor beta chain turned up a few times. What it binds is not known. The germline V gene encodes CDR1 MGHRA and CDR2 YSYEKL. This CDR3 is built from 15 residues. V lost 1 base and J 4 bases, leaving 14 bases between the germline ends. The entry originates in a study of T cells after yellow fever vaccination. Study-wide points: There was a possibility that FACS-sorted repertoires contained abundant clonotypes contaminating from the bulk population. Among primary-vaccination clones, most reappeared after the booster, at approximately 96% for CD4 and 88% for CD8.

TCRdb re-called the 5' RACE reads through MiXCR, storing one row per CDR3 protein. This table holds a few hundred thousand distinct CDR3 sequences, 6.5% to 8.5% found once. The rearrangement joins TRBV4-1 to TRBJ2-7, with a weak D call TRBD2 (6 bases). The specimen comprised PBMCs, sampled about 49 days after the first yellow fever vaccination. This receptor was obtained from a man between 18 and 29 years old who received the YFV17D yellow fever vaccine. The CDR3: CASSQGPGGDYEQYF. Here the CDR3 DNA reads TGCGCCAGCAGCCAAGGCCCCGGAGGGGATTACGAGCAGTACTTC.